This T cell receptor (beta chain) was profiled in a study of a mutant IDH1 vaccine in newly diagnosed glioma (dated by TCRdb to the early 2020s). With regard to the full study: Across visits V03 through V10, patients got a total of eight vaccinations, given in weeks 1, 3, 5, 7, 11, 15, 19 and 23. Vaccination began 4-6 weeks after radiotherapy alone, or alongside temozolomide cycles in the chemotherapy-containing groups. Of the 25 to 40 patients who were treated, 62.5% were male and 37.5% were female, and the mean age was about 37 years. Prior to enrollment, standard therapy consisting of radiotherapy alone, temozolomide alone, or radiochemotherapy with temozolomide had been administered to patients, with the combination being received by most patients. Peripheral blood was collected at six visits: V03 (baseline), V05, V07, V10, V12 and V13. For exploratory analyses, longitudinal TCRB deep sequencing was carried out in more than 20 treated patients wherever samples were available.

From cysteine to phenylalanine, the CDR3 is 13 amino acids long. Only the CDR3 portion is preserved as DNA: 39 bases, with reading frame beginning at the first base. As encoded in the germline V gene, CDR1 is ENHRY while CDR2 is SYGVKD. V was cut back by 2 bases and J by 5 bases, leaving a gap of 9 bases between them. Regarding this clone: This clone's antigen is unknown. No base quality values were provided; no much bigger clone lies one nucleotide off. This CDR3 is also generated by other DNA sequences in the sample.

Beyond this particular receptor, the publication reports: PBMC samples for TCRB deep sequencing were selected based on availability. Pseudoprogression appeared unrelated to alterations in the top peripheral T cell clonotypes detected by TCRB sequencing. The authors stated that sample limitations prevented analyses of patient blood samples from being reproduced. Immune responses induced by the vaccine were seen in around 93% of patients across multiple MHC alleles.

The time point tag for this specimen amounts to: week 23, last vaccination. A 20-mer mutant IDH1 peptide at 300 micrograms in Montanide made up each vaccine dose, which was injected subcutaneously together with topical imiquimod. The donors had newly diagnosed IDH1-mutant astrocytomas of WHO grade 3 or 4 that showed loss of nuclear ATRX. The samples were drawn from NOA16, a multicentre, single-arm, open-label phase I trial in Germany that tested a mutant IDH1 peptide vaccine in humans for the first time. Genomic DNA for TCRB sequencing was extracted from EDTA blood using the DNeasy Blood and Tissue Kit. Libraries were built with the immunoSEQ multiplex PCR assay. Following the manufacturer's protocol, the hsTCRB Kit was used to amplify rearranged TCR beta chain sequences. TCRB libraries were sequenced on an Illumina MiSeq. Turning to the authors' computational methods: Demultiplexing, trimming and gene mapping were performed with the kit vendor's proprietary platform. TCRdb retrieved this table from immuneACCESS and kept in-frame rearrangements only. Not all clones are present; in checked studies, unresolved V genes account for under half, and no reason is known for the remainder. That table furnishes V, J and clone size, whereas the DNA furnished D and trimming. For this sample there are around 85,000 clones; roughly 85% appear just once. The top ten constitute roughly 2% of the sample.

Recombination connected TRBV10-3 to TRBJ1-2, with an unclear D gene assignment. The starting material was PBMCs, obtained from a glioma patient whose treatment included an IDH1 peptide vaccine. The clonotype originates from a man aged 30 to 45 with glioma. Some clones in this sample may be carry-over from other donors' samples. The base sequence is TGTGCCATCAGTGAGGAGGGAGGGTATGGCTACACCTTC. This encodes CAISEEGGYGYTF.